The source of this T cell receptor beta chain is a study of T cell clones after liver transplantation. Study-level background: TCRbeta sequencing after a pre-transplant mixed lymphocyte reaction identified graft-donor-reactive clones, later tracked in post-transplant blood. Blood was drawn pre-transplant, before withdrawal, and after full or failed withdrawal.

Clones were read by immunoSEQ multiplex PCR, and TCRdb kept only the in-frame ones, dropping some. The sample records roughly 65,000 clones, 90% to 95% being singletons. V lost 7 bases to trimming and J lost 1 base, with 2 bases between them. The CDR3 has 10 residues. Germline loops: CDR1 SEHNR, CDR2 FQNEAQ (reference sequence). Study-wide findings and caveats: Compared with third party-reactive sequences, donor-reactive ones declined more, independent of withdrawal success. A significant post-transplant drop in circulating graft-donor-reactive CD4 TCRbeta sequences occurred in most of the 8 subjects.

About this clone: Its cognate antigen is unknown.

The gene calls are TRBV7-9 and TRBJ2-7; D is undetermined. This sample comprised CD4+ T cells from blood, obtained 25 months after liver transplant. The source is a human patient who received a liver transplant. T cells may partly derive from the graft donor. The CDR3 sequence: CASTSYEQYF. The DNA of the CDR3 is TGTGCCAGCACTTCCTACGAGCAGTACTTC.